The T cell receptor beta chain under discussion was sequenced for a study of CD4 T cells in relation to SARS-CoV-2 and coronaviruses. Study at large: TCR beta CDR3s were sequenced after 10-day antigen culture of PBMCs. Findings and caveats of the study: No crossreactivity against non-spike viral proteins was tested here.

CDR1 is SGHVS, CDR2 FQNEAQ, per germline. The V gene end was trimmed by 6 bases and the J gene end by 4 bases; junction bases not matched to a gene: 7. The CDR3 has 14 residues. The unexposed donors gave CD4+ T cells in about 2010-2019, prior to COVID-19. After nine to ten days of culture, CD4+ T cells were isolated. As to this clone: Its antigen is undetermined.

The assay was immunoSEQ multiplex PCR, and TCRdb's table has in-frame clones only and misses some. This sample has 12,000 or so clones, with about 72% found just once. The sample comprised CD4+ T cells from PBMCs, cultured in vitro. The rearrangement links TRBV7-8 to TRBJ1-1; TRBD1 matches 8 bases. This TCR was recovered from a human donor in good health. The CDR3 is CASRRQGTGTEAFF. In DNA, the CDR3 is TGTGCCAGCAGAAGACAGGGGACGGGCACTGAAGCTTTCTTT.